A single sample gave rise to the 20 T cell receptor beta chains below, sequenced in a study of early T cells in non-severe SARS-CoV-2 infection. Using its own MiXCR run on the 5' RACE reads, TCRdb lists one record per CDR3 protein. Of some 49,000 distinct CDR3 sequences in the sample, about 4.1% were seen once. The material sequenced was whole blood. The receptors here all came from an adult who was a healthcare worker with PCR-confirmed SARS-CoV-2 infection or an uninfected control (not recorded which).

This clonotype was picked up many times. CDR3: CASSLSVWGQGPSSYNSPLHF. The CDR3 nucleotides are TGCGCCAGCAGCTTGTCGGTTTGGGGACAGGGGCCAAGCTCCTATAATTCACCCCTCCACTTT. The rearrangement links TRBV5-1 to TRBJ1-6; TRBD1 matches 10 bases. The CDR3 has 21 residues. V lost 1 base, J lost 0 bases, and 13 bases stayed unmatched. Germline CDR1 SGHRS, CDR2 YFSETQ.

In this sample, this clonotype turned up many times. V usage is TRBV7-2 and J usage is TRBJ2-3, with 14 bases aligning to TRBD2. This CDR3 region has 16 residues. The junction had 4 bases not matched to a gene; V was cut back by 3 bases and J by 5 bases. Germline CDR1 and CDR2: SGHTA and FQGNSA. The CDR3 region is CASSFRLAGGIDTQYF. The CDR3 nucleotides are TGTGCCAGCAGCTTCCGACTAGCGGGAGGGATAGATACGCAGTATTTT.

This sequence joins TRBV7-2 and TRBJ1-2; D unclear. The germline gives CDR1 SGHTA, CDR2 FQGNSA. The CDR3 totals 17 residues. V lost 4 bases and J 6 bases, leaving 24 bases between the germline ends. The CDR3 loop is CASSSFLRQDGLNGYTF. DNA of the CDR3: TGTGCCAGCAGCTCTTTTCTGAGGCAGGACGGATTGAATGGCTACACCTTC.

In this sample, this clonotype turned up a few times. This rearrangement joins TRBV6-1 to TRBJ1-5; TRBD1 matches 7 bases. The length of the CDR3 is 13 residues. After removal of 6 bases from V and 4 bases from J, the junction contained 3 bases not matched to a gene. Per germline, CDR1 MNHNS and CDR2 SASEGT. This CDR3 reads CASRGQENQPQHF. In DNA form, the CDR3 reads TGTGCCAGCAGAGGACAGGAGAATCAGCCCCAGCATTTT.

This clonotype was counted at least ten times. V and J are TRBV20-1 and TRBJ1-5; D is undetermined. This CDR3 region has 14 residues. The V end lost 2 bases, the J end lost 4 bases, and 12 bases lay between the germline ends. Germline V gives CDR1 DFQATT, CDR2 SNEGSKA (reference sequence). The CDR3 region is CSARFGSLNQPQHF. DNA of the CDR3: TGCAGTGCTAGATTCGGGTCGCTAAATCAGCCCCAGCATTTT.

The chain recombines TRBV11-2 with TRBJ2-7, with a tentative D call TRBD1 (6 bases). This CDR3 is built from 13 residues. In germline, CDR1 is SGHAT, CDR2 FQNNGV. Trimming removed 4 bases from V and 3 bases from J, with 10 bases in between. CDR3: CASSWGPDYEQYF. In nucleotides, the CDR3 is TGTGCCAGCAGCTGGGGGCCCGACTACGAGCAGTACTTC.

The sample holds many counts of this clonotype. The V and J genes are TRBV20-1 and TRBJ2-7, with TRBD1 matching 7 bases. The CDR3 is 13 amino acids. Germline V lookup: CDR1 DFQATT, CDR2 SNEGSKA (reference sequence). The junction had 8 bases not matched to a gene; V was cut back by 7 bases and J by 2 bases. For the CDR3, the DNA is TGCAGTGTTGGACAGGAGAGTCCCTACGAGCAGTACTTC. Protein: CSVGQESPYEQYF.

The J gene is TRBJ2-7, the V gene TRBV7-9; D unclear. Trimming shortened V by 4 bases and J by 5 bases, and 15 bases separated the two germline ends. Per germline, CDR1 SEHNR and CDR2 FQNEAQ (reference sequence). The CDR3 spans 14 residues. CDR3 loop: CASSSEPVPNEQYF. The CDR3 nucleotides read TGTGCCAGCAGCTCAGAGCCAGTTCCTAACGAGCAGTACTTC. Based on the CDR3 plus reference TRBV7-9 and TRBJ2-7, the full variable domain is DTGVSQNPRHKITKRGQNVTFRCDPISEHNRLYWYRQTLGQGPEFLTYFQNEAQLEKSRLLSDRFSAERPKGSFSTLEIQRTEQGDSAMYLCASSSEPVPNEQYFGPGTRLTVT.

This clonotype was picked up many times. This chain uses TRBV24-1 with TRBJ2-1; TRBD2 might be the D (6 bases). Germline CDR1 and CDR2: KGHDR and SFDVKD. The CDR3 sequence is 14 residues long. V was pared by 5 bases and J by 7 bases, with 14 bases between. The DNA for the CDR3 is TGTGCCACCAGTGTCACGGGAGATAAAAATGAGCAGTTCTTC. Its protein product is CATSVTGDKNEQFF.

This clonotype was seen many times. This sequence joins TRBV20-1 and TRBJ2-3, with 9 bases matching TRBD2. Unmatched junction bases numbered 3, after V lost 2 bases and J lost 3 bases. The CDR3 has 14 residues. The germline V gene encodes CDR1 DFQATT and CDR2 SNEGSKA (reference sequence). The CDR3 coding sequence is TGCAGTGCTAGAAGCGGGGGGACTACAGATACGCAGTATTTT. Translating gives CSARSGGTTDTQYF.

In its sample, this clonotype is medium-sized (0.01 to 0.1%). The CDR3 region is CASSYLGLAGIYEQYF. The CDR3 DNA reads TGTGCCAGCAGTTACCTCGGACTAGCGGGAATTTACGAGCAGTACTTC. The rearrangement links TRBV6-6 to TRBJ2-7; 12 bases are shared with TRBD2. V lost 2 bases and J lost 4; bases outside the gene matches: 6. The CDR3 is made up of 16 amino acids. CDR1 and CDR2 (germline): MNHNY, SVGAGI (reference sequence).

This clonotype was counted only a few times. This rearrangement joins TRBV7-2 to TRBJ2-7; D remains unclear. This CDR3 spans 14 amino acids. V was shortened by 1 base and J by 0 bases, with 7 bases between the two germline ends. The germline gives CDR1 SGHTA, CDR2 FQGNSA. CDR3: CASSLDGSSYEQYF. The CDR3 bases are TGTGCCAGCAGCTTAGATGGGTCCTCCTACGAGCAGTACTTC.

This clonotype came up many times. The J gene is TRBJ2-2, the V gene TRBV7-2; 7 positions agree with TRBD2. CDR1 SGHTA and CDR2 FQGNSA come from the germline V gene. V lost 10 bases, J lost 6 bases, and 8 bases stayed unmatched. The CDR3 spans 13 residues. This CDR3 is CATLLAPPGELFF. For the CDR3, the DNA is TGTGCCACCCTACTAGCGCCTCCCGGGGAGCTGTTTTTT.

A few counts support this clonotype. V and J are TRBV5-1 and TRBJ1-1; no reliable D call. The CDR3 spans 14 residues. Trimming removed 0 bases at V and 2 bases at J, with 8 bases between. Germline-derived CDR1 and CDR2 are SGHRS and YFSETQ. The CDR3 region has the DNA TGCGCCAGCAGCTTGGTATCTATAAACACTGAAGCTTTCTTT. Protein product: CASSLVSINTEAFF.

In this sample, this clonotype turned up many times. The CDR3 DNA follows: TGCAGTGCTAGTGGCGTTAGCGGGGGGGAAATCACAGATACGCAGTATTTT. Its translation: CSASGVSGGEITDTQYF. The chain is built from TRBV20-1 and TRBJ2-3, with TRBD2 matching over 11 bases. The trim removed 3 bases at V and 2 bases at J, leaving 10 bases unmatched. The V gene's germline CDR1 is DFQATT and CDR2 SNEGSKA (reference sequence). The CDR3 is 17 residues long.

The chain has TRBV6-4 and TRBJ2-1; 9 nucleotides match TRBD2. The CDR3 runs 13 residues. Germline V gene lookup returns CDR1 MRHNA and CDR2 SNTAGT. After removal of 3 bases from V and 9 bases from J, the junction contained 3 bases not matched to a gene. The CDR3 nucleotides are TGTGCCAGCAGTGATATGACTAGCGGTGAGCAGTTCTTC. It is translated as CASSDMTSGEQFF.

The chain employs TRBV11-1 and TRBJ1-4, with D perhaps TRBD1 (6 bases). V gave up 4 bases and J gave up 8 bases, with 14 bases separating them. Germline CDR1 is SGHAT and CDR2 is FQDESV (reference sequence). The CDR3 spans 14 residues. CDR3 nucleotide sequence: TGTGCCAGCAGCTCGACAGGTCGGGCCGAAAAACTGTTTTTT. Encoded protein: CASSSTGRAEKLFF. The full variable domain, completed using reference TRBV11-1 and TRBJ1-4, is EAEVAQSPRYKITEKSQAVAFWCDPISGHATLYWYRQILGQGPELLVQFQDESVVDDSQLPKDRFSAERLKGVDSTLKIQPAELGDSAMYLCASSSTGRAEKLFFGSGTQLSVL.

This clonotype was picked up a small number of times. This chain links TRBV2 with TRBJ2-2, with D maybe TRBD2 (6 bases). Per the germline V gene, CDR1 is SNHLY and CDR2 is FYNNEI. V was trimmed by 8 bases and J by 6 bases, leaving 16 bases between them. This CDR3 has 14 residues. CDR3 DNA sequence: TGTGCCAGCGGGAGGACGGCGGTAGCCGGGGAGCTGTTTTTT. This codes for CASGRTAVAGELFF.

The chain employs TRBV7-6 and TRBJ2-2, with 9 positions matching TRBD2. With 5 bases clipped from V and 6 bases from J, the junction kept 7 bases outside the gene matches. Germline CDR1 and CDR2: SGHVS and FNYEAQ. The CDR3 has 15 residues. The CDR3 is CASSPLAGEAGELFF. The CDR3 DNA is TGTGCCAGCAGCCCCTTAGCGGGAGAGGCCGGGGAGCTGTTTTTT.

This clonotype was seen at least ten times. The chain joins TRBV7-6 to TRBJ1-1; weak D call: TRBD1 (5 bases). V dropped 2 bases and J dropped 5 bases, with 12 bases sitting between them. CDR3 size: 14 residues. Germline V gene lookup returns CDR1 SGHVS and CDR2 FNYEAQ. Written as DNA, the CDR3 is TGTGCCAGCAGCTTACTAAGGGGAGATACTGAAGCTTTCTTT. Its translation: CASSLLRGDTEAFF.